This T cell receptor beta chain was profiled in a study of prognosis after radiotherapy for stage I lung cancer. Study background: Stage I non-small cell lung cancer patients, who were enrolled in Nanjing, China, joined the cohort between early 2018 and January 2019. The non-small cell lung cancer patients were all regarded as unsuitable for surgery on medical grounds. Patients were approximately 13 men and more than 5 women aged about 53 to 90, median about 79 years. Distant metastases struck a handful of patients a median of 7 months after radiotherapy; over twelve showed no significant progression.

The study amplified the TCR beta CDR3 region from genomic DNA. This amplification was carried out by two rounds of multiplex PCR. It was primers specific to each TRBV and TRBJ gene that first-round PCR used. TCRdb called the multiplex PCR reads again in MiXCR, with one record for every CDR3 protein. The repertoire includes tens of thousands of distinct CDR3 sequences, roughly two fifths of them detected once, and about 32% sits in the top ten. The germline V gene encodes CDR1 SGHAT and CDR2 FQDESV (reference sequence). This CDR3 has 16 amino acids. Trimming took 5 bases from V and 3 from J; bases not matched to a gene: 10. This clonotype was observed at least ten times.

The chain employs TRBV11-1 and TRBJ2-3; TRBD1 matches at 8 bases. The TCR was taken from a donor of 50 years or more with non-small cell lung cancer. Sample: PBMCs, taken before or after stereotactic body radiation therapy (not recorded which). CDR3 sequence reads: CASSKKPGQGTDTQYF. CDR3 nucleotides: TGTGCCAGCAGCAAAAAACCTGGACAGGGTACAGATACGCAGTATTTT. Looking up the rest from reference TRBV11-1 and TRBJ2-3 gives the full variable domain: EAEVAQSPRYKITEKSQAVAFWCDPISGHATLYWYRQILGQGPELLVQFQDESVVDDSQLPKDRFSAERLKGVDSTLKIQPAELGDSAMYLCASSKKPGQGTDTQYFGPGTRLTVL.